These 27 T cell receptor beta chains came from one sample sequenced in a study of PD-L1 blockade in urothelial cancer. Data came from immunoSEQ multiplex PCR; TCRdb stores just in-frame clones and leaves some out. Among tens of thousands of clones, about 87% were seen once, and the ten largest hold approximately 6%. This sample comprised PBMCs, obtained around atezolizumab (anti-PD-L1) treatment. The receptors stem from a man aged 35-49 years with urothelial cancer.

V gene TRBV6-1 combines with J gene TRBJ1-1; D remains ambiguous. CDR3 size: 13 residues. Germline V gene sequence: CDR1 MNHNS, CDR2 SASEGT. V was trimmed by 5 bases and J by 0 bases, leaving 7 bases between them. Here the CDR3 reads CASSRQMNTEAFF. In DNA form, the CDR3 reads TGTGCCAGCAGTCGACAAATGAACACTGAAGCTTTCTTT.

This chain uses TRBV10-3 with TRBJ1-2, with 7 nucleotides matching TRBD1. This CDR3 has 14 residues. Germline CDR1 reads ENHRY; CDR2 reads SYGVKD. The V gene end was trimmed by 6 bases and the J gene end by 5 bases; junction bases not matched to a gene: 9. The CDR3 spells CAIRGDSQEYGYTF. The CDR3 nucleotides read TGTGCCATCAGGGGGGACAGCCAAGAATATGGCTACACCTTC.

The chain uses TRBV9 and TRBJ2-3; perhaps TRBD2 as D (6 bases). The V and J ends lost 4 bases and 11 bases respectively, with 23 bases between them. Germline CDR1 reads SGDLS; CDR2 reads YYNGEE. The CDR3 is 15 amino acids. Here the CDR3 DNA reads TGTGCCAGCAGCCCACTATCGGAGGGGATAGGAAAGCAGTATTTT. As protein: CASSPLSEGIGKQYF.

V usage is TRBV18 and J usage is TRBJ2-1, with D possibly matching TRBD1 (6 bases). V was cut by 0 bases and J by 1 base, with 22 bases left in between. This CDR3 contains 20 residues. Looked up from germline, CDR1 is KGHSH and CDR2 is LQKENI. The CDR3 DNA reads as TGTGCCAGCTCACCACCTAAGACAGGTCGAGTAGGGGGATCCTACAATGAGCAGTTCTTC. This gives the protein CASSPPKTGRVGGSYNEQFF.

The CDR3 bases are TGTGCCAGCAGCCCACCCACAGGGGGCCTTAGTAACACTGAAGCTTTCTTT. Translating it yields CASSPPTGGLSNTEAFF. This chain joins TRBV7-9 and TRBJ1-1, with TRBD1 matching over 9 bases. Germline V gene lookup returns CDR1 SEHNR and CDR2 FQNEAQ (reference sequence). The CDR3 runs to 17 residues. V gave up 5 bases and J gave up 2 bases; unmatched junction bases: 12. Filled out from reference TRBV7-9 and TRBJ1-1, the complete variable domain reads DTGVSQNPRHKITKRGQNVTFRCDPISEHNRLYWYRQTLGQGPEFLTYFQNEAQLEKSRLLSDRFSAERPKGSFSTLEIQRTEQGDSAMYLCASSPPTGGLSNTEAFFGQGTRLTVV.

The chain carries TRBV19 and TRBJ1-2; 7 positions agree with TRBD1. V gave up 1 base and J gave up 2 bases; unmatched junction bases: 7. Germline V gene data show CDR1 as LNHDA and CDR2 as SQIVND (reference sequence). The CDR3 spans 16 residues. The CDR3 protein is CASSIGVDRTNYGYTF. The CDR3 DNA follows: TGTGCCAGTAGTATAGGAGTGGACAGGACCAACTATGGCTACACCTTC.

V usage is TRBV2 and J usage is TRBJ2-7, with D possibly being TRBD1 (5 bases). The V end lost 3 bases, the J end lost 0 bases, and 6 bases lay between the germline ends. The germline gives CDR1 SNHLY, CDR2 FYNNEI. The CDR3 has 13 residues. CDR3 in DNA: TGTGCCAGCAGTGAGACAGACTCCTACGAGCAGTACTTC. Translating it yields CASSETDSYEQYF.

The V call is TRBV30, the J call TRBJ2-1; TRBD2 matches 10 bases. The CDR3 consists of 17 residues. The V and J ends lost 0 bases and 9 bases, in that order; junction bases with no gene match: 14. CDR1 is GTSNPN, CDR2 SVGIG, per germline (reference sequence). The CDR3 is CAWSVALGLAGEVEQFF. The DNA of the CDR3 is TGTGCCTGGAGTGTGGCCCTTGGGCTAGCGGGAGAAGTTGAGCAGTTCTTC.

The chain carries TRBV19 and TRBJ2-7; 11 bases align to TRBD2. Germline CDR1 and CDR2: LNHDA and SQIVND (reference sequence). The CDR3 totals 15 residues. Losses at the gene ends were 4 bases for V and 0 bases for J; bases not matched to a gene: 2. CDR3 DNA: TGTGCCAGTAGTAGCGGGACTAGCGGCTCCTACGAGCAGTACTTC. This sequence encodes CASSSGTSGSYEQYF.

The rearrangement links TRBV28 to TRBJ2-5; maybe TRBD2 (7 bases). The CDR3 is 15 residues long. The germline V gene has CDR1 MDHEN and CDR2 SYDVKM. V lost 8 bases to trimming and J lost 0 bases, with 16 bases between them. As DNA, the CDR3 is TGTGCCAGCGCGGGGGCTACTCCGTACCAAGAGACCCAGTACTTC. Translation gives CASAGATPYQETQYF.

This chain joins TRBV29-1 and TRBJ2-3; 9 bases match TRBD2. The CDR3 spans 14 residues. CDR1 and CDR2 from the germline V gene are SQVTM and ANQGSEA. V shed 4 bases, J shed 1 base, and the junction held 3 bases outside the gene matches. CDR3 DNA: TGCAGCGTTGTGGGCGGGAGGGGCACAGATACGCAGTATTTT. This encodes CSVVGGRGTDTQYF.

The chain combines TRBV2 with TRBJ2-7; 7 bases agree with TRBD1. The germline gives CDR1 SNHLY, CDR2 FYNNEI. Trimming cost V 7 bases and J 3 bases; bases outside gene matches: 15. The CDR3 totals 16 residues. The DNA of the CDR3 is TGTGCCAGCACCCCCCCTCGAACAGGGGTGATCTACGAGCAGTACTTC. Residues: CASTPPRTGVIYEQYF.

This clone was detected once. This sequence joins TRBV29-1 and TRBJ2-1, with 11 nucleotides matching TRBD2. The CDR3 runs 15 residues. The junction had 12 bases not matched to a gene; V was cut back by 6 bases and J by 8 bases. In germline, CDR1 is SQVTM, CDR2 ANQGSEA. As DNA, the CDR3 is TGCAGCGTCCACTTAACTAGCGGGAGTCCCCATGAGCAGTTCTTC. Amino acids: CSVHLTSGSPHEQFF.

The gene calls are TRBV6-5 and TRBJ2-3; a possible D gene is TRBD2 (5 bases). Per the germline V gene, CDR1 is MNHEY and CDR2 is SVGAGI. This CDR3 region has 13 residues. Trimming removed 6 bases from V and 1 base from J, with 8 bases in between. CDR3: CASSRTGTDTQYF. CDR3 bases: TGTGCCAGCAGCCGGACTGGCACAGATACGCAGTATTTT.

This chain connects TRBV28 to TRBJ2-3, with 7 bases that match TRBD2. V was pared by 6 bases and J by 6 bases, with 15 bases of the junction left unmatched. Germline CDR1 is MDHEN and CDR2 is SYDVKM. The length of the CDR3 is 16 residues. The CDR3: CASRDPPFPGGDTQYF. CDR3 DNA sequence: TGTGCCAGCAGGGACCCTCCGTTCCCGGGGGGTGATACGCAGTATTTT.

The chain recombines TRBV6-5 with TRBJ2-7; possible D gene TRBD1, 6 bases. V was clipped by 1 base and J by 2 bases, with 12 bases between them. This CDR3 is 15 amino acids long. Germline values: CDR1 MNHEY, CDR2 SVGAGI. For the CDR3, the DNA is TGTGCCAGCAGTTACTTAGACAGGTTCCCCTACGAGCAGTACTTC. This translates into CASSYLDRFPYEQYF.

V and J are TRBV21-1 and TRBJ1-5; the DNA was not compared with TRBD1, the D call given in the table. TRBV21-1 is deemed a pseudogene. The CDR3 is made up of 8 amino acids. The CDR3 sequence is CEGEPQHF. The CDR3 DNA reads TGTGAGGGGGAGCCCCAGCATTTT.

This clone has more than one count but fewer than ten. The J gene is TRBJ1-1, the V gene TRBV9, with D possibly TRBD1 on 5 matching bases. CDR3 size: 14 residues. Germline V lookup: CDR1 SGDLS, CDR2 YYNGEE. Trimming shortened V by 0 bases and J by 5 bases, and 11 bases separated the two germline ends. DNA for the CDR3: TGTGCCAGCAGCGTAGGGTGGGGCTGGACTGAAGCTTTCTTT. Amino acids: CASSVGWGWTEAFF.

The chain is built from TRBV28 and TRBJ1-5, with D uncertain. The V gene lost 2 bases and the J gene lost 7 bases, with 6 bases spanning the gap. CDR3 length: 12 amino acids. The V gene's germline CDR1 is MDHEN and CDR2 SYDVKM. The CDR3 DNA reads TGTGCCAGCAGTTTACTAGAGCAGCCCCAGCATTTT. Translation gives CASSLLEQPQHF.

The chain uses TRBV28 and TRBJ2-7, with 8 positions matching TRBD2. The CDR3 is 14 residues long. Germline V gene lookup returns CDR1 MDHEN and CDR2 SYDVKM. V was clipped by 3 bases and J by 1 base; unmatched bases: 2. The CDR3 coding sequence is TGTGCCAGCAGTTTTAGCGGGGAATCCTACGAGCAGTACTTC. Protein product: CASSFSGESYEQYF. Complete variable domain (other parts from reference TRBV28 and TRBJ2-7): DVKVTQSSRYLVKRTGEKVFLECVQDMDHENMFWYRQDPGLGLRLIYFSYDVKMKEKGDIPEGYSVSREKKERFSLILESASTNQTSMYLCASSFSGESYEQYFGPGTRLTVT.

The chain employs TRBV18 and TRBJ2-1, with D unresolved. This CDR3 region has 13 residues. The germline V gene encodes CDR1 KGHSH and CDR2 LQKENI. V was cut by 2 bases and J by 8 bases, with 10 bases left in between. The CDR3 loop reads CASSPLGGDEQFF. CDR3 coding DNA: TGTGCCAGCTCACCATTAGGCGGCGATGAGCAGTTCTTC.

The table lists this clone with a count of one. Relative to the germline gene, one junction end is altered; a read error may explain this. This chain joins TRBV18 and TRBJ1-2, with D possibly matching TRBD1 (6 bases). This CDR3 has 14 residues. Germline values: CDR1 KGHSH, CDR2 LQKENI. The CDR3 DNA reads as TGTGCCAGCTCCCCACCAGGGGCCATCTATGGCTACACCTTC. Its translation: CASSPPGAIYGYTF.

This chain uses TRBV7-3 with TRBJ2-2; 11 bases agree with TRBD2. This CDR3 is built from 16 residues. Germline V CDR1 and CDR2: SGHTA, FQGTGA. The junction had 9 bases not matched to a gene; V was cut back by 5 bases and J by 7 bases. The CDR3 is CASSLLAGVGSGELFF. CDR3 sequence (DNA): TGTGCCAGCAGCCTACTAGCGGGAGTCGGGAGCGGGGAGCTGTTTTTT.

This clone was counted between two and nine times. The chain employs TRBV28 and TRBJ1-2; D might be TRBD1 (5 bases). The CDR3 sequence is 12 residues long. V was cut by 8 bases and J by 6 bases, with 13 bases left in between. In germline, CDR1 is MDHEN, CDR2 SYDVKM. The CDR3 nucleotides read TGTGCCAGCTGGATCCCAGGGAATGGCTACACCTTC. It is translated as CASWIPGNGYTF.

This clone was detected a few times. This sequence joins TRBV19 and TRBJ2-2; weak D call: TRBD1 (6 bases). V lost 4 bases and J 1 base, leaving 7 bases between the germline ends. This CDR3 contains 14 residues. Germline V gives CDR1 LNHDA, CDR2 SQIVND (reference sequence). CDR3 sequence (DNA): TGTGCCAGTAGTAGGGGACAGAACACCGGGGAGCTGTTTTTT. Its protein product is CASSRGQNTGELFF.

This chain links TRBV2 with TRBJ2-7, with TRBD2 matching over 11 bases. The CDR3 is 13 residues long. Germline V CDR1 and CDR2: SNHLY, FYNNEI. The ends lost 6 bases at V and 4 bases at J; junction bases unmatched: 2. This CDR3 is CASRTSGDYEQYF. The CDR3 DNA follows: TGTGCCAGCAGGACTAGCGGGGATTACGAGCAGTACTTC.

This chain connects TRBV19 to TRBJ2-1; maybe TRBD2 (6 bases). CDR3 length: 15 residues. Germline values: CDR1 LNHDA, CDR2 SQIVND (reference sequence). V was pared by 8 bases and J by 7 bases, with 21 bases between. The CDR3 nucleotides read TGTGCCAGTCAAGGCGCCTTAGCGGTACCAAATGAGCAGTTCTTC. This encodes CASQGALAVPNEQFF.